This T cell receptor beta chain was sequenced in a study of T cells in localized non-small cell lung cancer. Study-wide points: A median approximately 59 of the top 100 tumor clones appeared in adjacent lung.

Of note for this clone: What it binds is not known.

TCRdb's table, derived via immunoSEQ multiplex PCR, lists solely in-frame clones and lacks some. The sample lists under 55,000 clones; roughly 80% were seen once. The V end was cut by 1 base, the J end by 2 bases, with 15 bases between. This CDR3 region has 15 residues. In germline, CDR1 is GTSNPN, CDR2 SVGIG (reference sequence). This chain connects TRBV30 to TRBJ2-7; D assignment may be TRBD1 or TRBD2 (5 bases each). Sequences were derived from PBMCs, sampled before any cancer treatment. This TCR came from a woman aged 35-75 years with stage II lung adenocarcinoma. The CDR3 is CAWSAGTARPYEQYF. In nucleotides, the CDR3 is TGTGCCTGGAGTGCTGGGACCGCGCGGCCCTACGAGCAGTACTTC.